A single sample gave rise to the 25 T cell receptor beta chains below, sequenced in a study of beta chain bispecific antibodies for T cell cancers. Study-level points and caveats: In these mixed samples, most targeted TRBV reads derived from the leukemia cell line.

TCRdb recomputed calls from the 5' RACE reads with MiXCR, one row per CDR3 protein. The table includes 20,000 to 25,000 distinct CDR3 sequences, under 3% detected once. These receptors are not linked to any known antigen. Either OKT3 anti-CD3 antibody or CD3/CD28 beads expanded T cells from blood mononuclear cells over about three days. The material sequenced was healthy donor T cells cultured with leukemia cells. The receptors were sampled from a human donor in good health. Some clones in this sample may be carry-over from other donors' samples.

This clonotype has at least ten counts. The chain employs TRBV28 and TRBJ1-1; TRBD1 matches 8 bases. CDR1 is MDHEN, CDR2 SYDVKM, per germline. This CDR3 is built from 16 residues. V shed 10 bases, J shed 3 bases, and the junction held 16 bases outside the gene matches. The CDR3 DNA sequence: TGTGCCACTGCCGGACAGGGAACACGTGGCGACACTGAAGCTTTCTTT. Translation: CATAGQGTRGDTEAFF.

This clonotype appeared many times. The chain uses TRBV11-2 and TRBJ2-7, with D possibly TRBD2 on 6 matching bases. V dropped 2 bases and J dropped 0 bases, with 11 bases sitting between them. Germline V gene lookup returns CDR1 SGHAT and CDR2 FQNNGV. The CDR3 length is 15 residues. CDR3 in amino acids: CASSLPAGSSYEQYF. CDR3 DNA sequence: TGTGCCAGCAGCTTACCGGCGGGGAGCTCCTACGAGCAGTACTTC.

This clonotype was counted at least ten times. The gene calls are TRBV7-9 and TRBJ1-2; the match to TRBD1 covers 10 bases. With 4 bases clipped from V and 5 bases from J, the junction kept 4 bases outside the gene matches. The V gene's germline CDR1 is SEHNR and CDR2 FQNEAQ (reference sequence). The CDR3 is made up of 14 amino acids. The DNA for the CDR3 is TGTGCCAGCAGCTGGACAGGGGGGGATTATGGCTACACCTTC. Encoded protein: CASSWTGGDYGYTF.

This clonotype was observed at least ten times. The J gene is TRBJ2-1, the V gene TRBV5-1; no firm D call. Trimming took off 3 bases at V and 0 bases at J, with 10 bases between the two ends. This CDR3 has 15 amino acids. Germline V gene lookup returns CDR1 SGHRS and CDR2 YFSETQ. The CDR3 protein is CASSSDPSSYNEQFF. CDR3 bases: TGCGCCAGCAGCTCGGATCCGAGCTCCTACAATGAGCAGTTCTTC.

This clonotype was picked up many times. The chain is built from TRBV20-1 and TRBJ2-1; D remains ambiguous. The CDR3 sequence is 14 residues long. The germline V and J ends were trimmed by 3 bases and 0 bases, with 9 bases remaining between them. CDR1 and CDR2 (germline): DFQATT, SNEGSKA (reference sequence). The CDR3 is CSARRQDSYNEQFF. The CDR3 coding sequence is TGCAGTGCTAGGAGGCAGGACTCCTACAATGAGCAGTTCTTC.

This clonotype was observed at least ten times. This sequence joins TRBV12-5 and TRBJ1-5; 7 nucleotides align to TRBD1. The junction had 8 bases not matched to a gene; V was cut back by 6 bases and J by 0 bases. Germline CDR1 reads LGHNT; CDR2 reads FRNRAP. The CDR3 is 16 amino acids. The CDR3 region has the DNA TGTGCTAGTGGGGGGAAAACAGGGGATAGCAATCAGCCCCAGCATTTT. Protein sequence: CASGGKTGDSNQPQHF. Looking up the rest from reference TRBV12-5 and TRBJ1-5 gives the full variable domain: DARVTQTPRHKVTEMGQEVTMRCQPILGHNTVFWYRQTMMQGLELLAYFRNRAPLDDSGMPKDRFSAEMPDATLATLKIQPSEPRDSAVYFCASGGKTGDSNQPQHFGDGTRLSIL.

This clonotype was counted ten times or more. The chain has TRBV7-6 and TRBJ2-3; 10 positions match TRBD2. This CDR3 spans 14 amino acids. Germline CDR1 SGHVS, CDR2 FNYEAQ. Unmatched junction bases numbered 3, after V lost 5 bases and J lost 4 bases. CDR3 sequence (DNA): TGTGCCAGCAGCCTCGGGACTAGCGCAGATACGCAGTATTTT. Its translation is CASSLGTSADTQYF.

There are many counts of this clonotype. The chain has TRBV3-1 and TRBJ2-6; D ambiguous. This CDR3 is 17 amino acids long. Germline values: CDR1 LGHDT, CDR2 YNNKEL (reference sequence). V lost 1 base and J 0 bases, leaving 10 bases between the germline ends. The CDR3 coding sequence is TGTGCCAGCAGCCAAGTGCCAGTACTCTCTGGGGCCAACGTCCTGACTTTC. It specifies CASSQVPVLSGANVLTF.

This clonotype was counted many times. The chain recombines TRBV20-1 with TRBJ1-2, with 10 positions matching TRBD1. J lost 6 bases, V lost 4 bases, and 2 bases had no gene match. The CDR3 sequence is 12 residues long. Per the germline V gene, CDR1 is DFQATT and CDR2 is SNEGSKA (reference sequence). The CDR3 sequence: CSAIGTGDGYTF. The CDR3 DNA sequence: TGCAGTGCTATCGGGACAGGGGATGGCTACACCTTC.

Only a few counts were recorded for this clonotype. The V and J genes are TRBV5-1 and TRBJ1-2, with 7 bases identical to TRBD1. Unmatched junction bases numbered 13, after V lost 5 bases and J lost 6 bases. Looked up from germline, CDR1 is SGHRS and CDR2 is YFSETQ. This CDR3 has 15 amino acids. CDR3 in amino acids: CASRQGQPGLDGYTF. The CDR3, as DNA: TGCGCCAGCAGACAGGGACAGCCGGGGTTGGATGGCTACACCTTC.

This clonotype was detected ten times or more. This chain connects TRBV20-1 to TRBJ2-1, with TRBD2 matching over 10 bases. This CDR3 has 14 amino acids. In germline, CDR1 is DFQATT, CDR2 SNEGSKA (reference sequence). The trim removed 1 base at V and 7 bases at J, leaving 4 bases unmatched. The CDR3 DNA reads TGCAGTGCTAGAGGACTAGCGGGTTTGAATGAGCAGTTCTTC. This encodes CSARGLAGLNEQFF.

This clonotype was counted between two and nine times. As DNA, the CDR3 is TGTGCCAGCAGTTACTCGGCCGGCCCTTCTGGCTACACCTTC. Protein sequence: CASSYSAGPSGYTF. This rearrangement joins TRBV6-6 to TRBJ1-2; no clear D gene. The CDR3 extends over 14 amino acids. Germline V lookup: CDR1 MNHNY, CDR2 SVGAGI (reference sequence). With 0 bases removed from V and 7 bases from J, the gap between germline ends came to 12 bases.

A few counts support this clonotype. V usage is TRBV29-1 and J usage is TRBJ1-2, with D perhaps matching TRBD1 (6 bases). V was trimmed by 3 bases and J by 4 bases, leaving 21 bases between them. CDR1 and CDR2 (germline): SQVTM, ANQGSEA. The CDR3 covers 16 residues. The CDR3, as DNA: TGCAGCGTTGACTCGGGTAGGGGGGGGCGCGGCTATGGCTACACCTTC. This codes for CSVDSGRGGRGYGYTF.

In its sample, this clonotype was seen many times. The chain uses TRBV20-1 and TRBJ2-7; TRBD2 aligns across 10 bases. With V trimmed by 4 bases and J by 5 bases, 8 bases remained unmatched. The CDR3 consists of 14 residues. Germline assignment: CDR1 DFQATT and CDR2 SNEGSKA (reference sequence). The CDR3 nucleotides read TGCAGTGCTACTACCGGGACTAGCGACCACGAGCAGTACTTC. As protein: CSATTGTSDHEQYF.

This clonotype has just a few counts. The chain is built from TRBV19 and TRBJ2-1, with D possibly TRBD2 on 5 matching bases. This CDR3 has 12 residues. Germline lookup yields CDR1 LNHDA and CDR2 SQIVND (reference sequence). V gave up 8 bases and J gave up 7 bases, with 12 bases separating them. In DNA form, the CDR3 reads TGTGCCAGTGGGCCCGAGCGGAATGAGCAGTTCTTC. Encoded protein: CASGPERNEQFF. The complete variable domain, with remaining parts taken from reference TRBV19 and TRBJ2-1, reads DGGITQSPKYLFRKEGQNVTLSCEQNLNHDAMYWYRQDPGQGLRLIYYSQIVNDFQKGDIAEGYSVSREKKESFPLTVTSAQKNPTAFYLCASGPERNEQFFGPGTRLTVL.

This clonotype was counted at least ten times. This chain joins TRBV6-5 and TRBJ1-1; 7 nucleotides line up with TRBD1. J was trimmed by 0 bases and V by 5 bases; bases with no gene match: 3. The CDR3 is 14 residues long. Germline lookup yields CDR1 MNHEY and CDR2 SVGAGI. The DNA of the CDR3 is TGTGCCAGCAGTCCCGGACAGGTGAACACTGAAGCTTTCTTT. Translated: CASSPGQVNTEAFF.

V gene TRBV19 combines with J gene TRBJ2-7, with TRBD2 identical over 7 bases. The V and J ends lost 9 bases and 2 bases, in that order; junction bases with no gene match: 7. The CDR3 length is 13 residues. Germline V gene data show CDR1 as LNHDA and CDR2 as SQIVND (reference sequence). The CDR3 loop is CASSAGYTYEQYF. In DNA form, the CDR3 reads TGTGCCAGCTCAGCGGGGTATACCTACGAGCAGTACTTC.

In this sample, this clonotype turned up many times. V is TRBV11-2 and J is TRBJ2-3; D unresolved. This CDR3 has 14 amino acids. Trimming left V 7 bases short and J 2 bases short, with 13 bases between. The germline CDR1 and CDR2 sequences are SGHAT and FQNNGV. CDR3: CASNRRGYTDTQYF. In DNA form, the CDR3 reads TGTGCCAGCAACCGTCGAGGTTACACAGATACGCAGTATTTT.

This clonotype has ten or more counts. This rearrangement joins TRBV27 to TRBJ2-7; 12 nucleotides agree with TRBD1. Germline CDR1 is MNHEY and CDR2 is SMNVEV (reference sequence). CDR3 length: 16 amino acids. V lost 2 bases and J lost 3; bases outside the gene matches: 5. CDR3 amino acids: CASSLGTGGLFYEQYF. The CDR3 nucleotides read TGTGCCAGCAGTTTAGGGACAGGGGGCCTATTCTACGAGCAGTACTTC.

This clonotype has at least ten counts. This sequence joins TRBV29-1 and TRBJ2-2, with TRBD1 matching 8 bases. CDR3 size: 15 residues. Losses at the gene ends were 0 bases for V and 7 bases for J; bases not matched to a gene: 7. Germline V CDR1 and CDR2: SQVTM, ANQGSEA. In nucleotides, the CDR3 is TGCAGCGTTGAAGATGAAGCAGGGGGCTACGGGGAGCTGTTTTTT. Translation gives CSVEDEAGGYGELFF.

This clonotype was seen only once. Possible read error: a much larger clone is one base away. This chain connects TRBV7-9 to TRBJ1-2; no firm D call. The CDR3 runs 13 residues. Germline-derived CDR1 and CDR2 are SEHNR and FQNEAQ (reference sequence). The DNA for the CDR3 is TGTGCCAGCAGCTTGGCCTTGACTGATGGCTGCACCTTC. Protein sequence: CASSLALTDGCTF.

Details on this clonotype: A much more abundant neighbour one base away suggests this may be a read error. This chain links TRBV29-1 with TRBJ2-5; D might be TRBD1 (6 bases). This CDR3 has 15 residues. Germline CDR1 and CDR2: SQVTM and ANQGSEA. This CDR3 is CSVVGTNIGQETQNF. As DNA, the CDR3 is TGCAGCGTTGTCGGGACAAATATTGGGCAAGAGACCCAGAACTTC.

This clonotype was detected ten times or more. The rearrangement links TRBV27 to TRBJ2-1; TRBD1 is a possible D gene (6 bases). Trimming removed 6 bases from V and 8 bases from J, with 8 bases in between. Germline V gene data show CDR1 as MNHEY and CDR2 as SMNVEV (reference sequence). This CDR3 has 11 amino acids. The CDR3 loop reads CASSQGHEQFF. Here the CDR3 DNA reads TGTGCCAGCAGCCAGGGGCATGAGCAGTTCTTC.

This chain links TRBV11-3 with TRBJ1-5; no definite D call. The CDR3 totals 17 residues. Germline V CDR1 and CDR2: SGHNT, YENEEA. V lost 3 bases, J lost 2 bases, and 17 bases lay in between. CDR3 DNA: TGTGCCAGCAGCTTTGGAAAGGGTGAAGGTCGCAATCAGCCCCAGCATTTT. It specifies CASSFGKGEGRNQPQHF.

In this sample, this clonotype turned up many times. The V and J genes are TRBV6-2 or TRBV6-3 and TRBJ1-4; D is ambiguous. Per germline, CDR1 MNHEY and CDR2 SVGEGT. The CDR3 runs 16 residues. The V gene lost 4 bases and the J gene lost 8 bases, with 20 bases spanning the gap. For the CDR3, the DNA is TGTGCCAGCAGTTTTATCTTTCTAGAGATTGGAGAAAAACTGTTTTTT. This translates into CASSFIFLEIGEKLFF.